Listed below are T cell receptor beta chains from one sample, sequenced in a study of cytomegalovirus exposure and HLA in healthy donors. The assay was immunoSEQ multiplex PCR, and TCRdb's table has in-frame clones only and misses some. Of some 130,000 clones in the sample, approximately 80% were seen once. The source material was PBMCs. These receptors all come from a human donor in good health. The CDR3 runs from the conserved cysteine through the conserved F or W. Fields, in order: D gene, clone size, V gene, J gene, CDR3 protein, CDR3 DNA. The D gene is left open where the match is weak. Not every row has a clone size; where given, it reads once, few, many or a size class.

>-|-|TRBV6-4|TRBJ2-3
CASSNSEGTDTQYF
TGTGCCAGCAGTAATAGTGAGGGCACAGATACGCAGTATTTT
>-|-|TRBV5-1|TRBJ2-5
CASTGMTAETQYF
TGCGCCAGTACAGGGATGACCGCAGAGACCCAGTACTTC
>-|-|TRBV6-6|TRBJ1-2
CASRPTNYGYTF
TGTGCCAGCAGGCCTACTAACTATGGCTACACCTTC
>TRBD1|-|TRBV5-6|TRBJ2-7
CASSLGTGGYEQYF
TGTGCCAGCAGCTTGGGGACAGGGGGCTACGAGCAGTACTTC
>TRBD1|-|TRBV18|TRBJ1-2
CASSQGQYNYGYTF
TGTGCCAGCTCACAGGGACAGTACAACTATGGCTACACCTTC
>-|-|TRBV10-1|TRBJ2-3
CASSESGTGADTQYF
TGCGCCAGCAGTGAGTCGGGGACTGGTGCAGATACGCAGTATTTT
>TRBD1|-|TRBV28|TRBJ2-6
CASSGQGPAWAGANVLTF
TGTGCCAGCAGTGGACAGGGTCCCGCTTGGGCTGGGGCCAACGTCCTGACTTTC
>-|-|TRBV15|TRBJ1-3
CATSRAVDGRDRPNTIYF
TGTGCCACCAGCAGAGCAGTGGATGGGAGGGACCGGCCAAACACCATATATTTT
>TRBD1|-|TRBV5-1|TRBJ2-3
CASSLGTGGRDTQYF
TGCGCCAGCAGCTTGGGGACAGGGGGCAGAGATACGCAGTATTTT
>-|-|TRBV4-1|TRBJ2-1
CASSQEALGSSYNEQFF
TGCGCCAGCAGCCAAGAAGCCCTAGGGAGCTCCTACAATGAGCAGTTCTTC
>-|-|TRBV2|TRBJ2-4
CASSIGTNVAKNIQYF
TGTGCCAGCAGTATCGGGACAAACGTAGCCAAAAACATTCAGTACTTC
>TRBD1|-|TRBV18|TRBJ2-3
CASSRRAGTGTDTQYF
TGTGCCAGCTCACGGAGAGCAGGGACAGGCACAGATACGCAGTATTTT
>-|once|TRBV5-1|TRBJ2-5
CASSLGFGQETQYF
TGCGCCAGCAGCTTGGGGTTCGGCCAAGAGACCCAGTACTTC
>-|-|TRBV6-5|TRBJ2-7
CASSSNRVGSYEQYF
TGTGCCAGCAGTTCAAACAGGGTAGGCTCCTACGAGCAGTACTTC
>TRBD1|-|TRBV2|TRBJ2-3
CASRGQDSTDTQYF
TGTGCCAGCAGAGGACAGGACAGCACAGATACGCAGTATTTT
>-|once|TRBV5-1|TRBJ2-7
CASSLSGGSYEQYF
TGCGCCAGCAGCTTGTCCGGCGGCTCCTACGAGCAGTACTTC
>-|-|TRBV7-3|TRBJ2-3
CASSGGLSDTQYF
TGTGCCAGCAGCGGTGGACTGTCAGATACGCAGTATTTT
>-|-|TRBV4-3|TRBJ2-7
CASSPFEAGINYEQYF
TGCGCCAGCAGCCCCTTCGAGGCGGGGATTAACTACGAGCAGTACTTC
>TRBD1|-|TRBV27|TRBJ2-1
CASSQGQGLYNEQFF
TGTGCCAGCAGTCAGGGACAGGGCCTGTACAATGAGCAGTTCTTC
>TRBD1|-|TRBV6-1|TRBJ2-7
CASSRRDRLYEQYF
TGTGCCAGCAGTCGCCGGGACAGGCTCTACGAGCAGTACTTC
>-|once|TRBV4-1|TRBJ1-5
CASSHVTGRQQPQHF
TGCGCCAGCAGCCATGTTACAGGGAGACAACAGCCCCAGCATTTT
>TRBD2|-|TRBV28|TRBJ2-5
CASSLWASGGHGTQYF
TGTGCCAGCAGTTTATGGGCTAGCGGGGGGCATGGGACCCAGTACTTC
>-|-|TRBV27|TRBJ1-5
CASSSGGWPQHF
TGTGCCAGCAGTTCTGGAGGGTGGCCCCAGCATTTT
>-|-|TRBV6-5|TRBJ1-5
CASRPSDSGNQPQHF
TGTGCCAGCAGACCATCCGACTCCGGAAATCAGCCCCAGCATTTT
>TRBD1|-|TRBV29-1|TRBJ1-1
CCRQGWNTEAFF
TGCTGCAGACAGGGCTGGAACACTGAAGCTTTCTTT
>-|-|TRBV5-6|TRBJ2-7
CASSPGQGRSYEQYF
TGTGCCAGCAGCCCCGGGCAGGGGCGCTCCTACGAGCAGTACTTC